The 25 T cell receptor beta chains below all came from one sample that was sequenced in a study of blood T cell repertoires in COVID-19. Assay: immunoSEQ multiplex PCR; the TCRdb copy retains only in-frame clones and omits some. This table holds over 400,000 clones, roughly 89% found once. Sequencing was carried out using peripheral blood. These receptors were obtained from a woman between 50 and 59 years old with COVID-19, enrolled during active disease.

This clone has just one count. The genes are TRBV7-9 and TRBJ2-1, with 11 nucleotides matching TRBD2. The CDR3 is 16 amino acids. The V and J ends lost 5 bases and 11 bases, in that order; junction bases with no gene match: 14. Germline lookup yields CDR1 SEHNR and CDR2 FQNEAQ (reference sequence). CDR3 amino acids: CASSPGTSGGGSKQFF. Written as DNA, the CDR3 is TGTGCCAGCAGCCCGGGGACTAGCGGAGGGGGTTCTAAGCAGTTCTTC.

The chain links TRBV27 to TRBJ1-2, with 7 nucleotides matching TRBD1. The ends lost 3 bases at V and 4 bases at J; junction bases unmatched: 11. This CDR3 is 16 amino acids long. In germline, CDR1 is MNHEY, CDR2 SMNVEV (reference sequence). The CDR3 sequence is CASSLGTGDSRYGYTF. The CDR3 coding sequence is TGTGCCAGCAGTTTGGGTACGGGGGACAGCCGCTATGGCTACACCTTC.

The chain couples TRBV3-1 (or the pseudogene TRBV3-2) to TRBJ2-3; 7 bases align to TRBD2. Germline CDR1 LGHDT, CDR2 YNNKEL (reference sequence). CDR3 length: 17 residues. J lost 6 bases, V lost 0 bases, and 12 bases had no gene match. CDR3 residues: CASSQDIRRGTGDTQYF. The DNA of the CDR3 is TGTGCCAGCAGCCAAGATATTAGGCGGGGGACTGGGGATACGCAGTATTTT.

The rearrangement links TRBV28 to TRBJ1-1, with 7 positions matching TRBD1. V dropped 2 bases and J dropped 0; count of bases not matched to a gene: 9. Germline V gene data show CDR1 as MDHEN and CDR2 as SYDVKM. The CDR3 length is 17 residues. CDR3 sequence reads: CASSLGRRGQLNTEAFF. Here the CDR3 DNA reads TGTGCCAGCAGTTTAGGCAGAAGGGGACAGTTGAACACTGAAGCTTTCTTT.

This clone was counted a single time. The V gene is TRBV10-3, the J gene TRBJ2-7, with TRBD2 matching 8 bases. The junction had 5 bases not matched to a gene; V was cut back by 0 bases and J by 4 bases. This CDR3 is 15 amino acids long. Germline values: CDR1 ENHRY, CDR2 SYGVKD. Here the CDR3 reads CAISESIGGAYEQYF. The CDR3 DNA reads as TGTGCCATCAGTGAGTCTATCGGGGGGGCGTACGAGCAGTACTTC.

The chain employs TRBV7-9 and TRBJ1-4; TRBD1 might be the D (6 bases). CDR3 length: 13 residues. The germline V gene encodes CDR1 SEHNR and CDR2 FQNEAQ (reference sequence). V lost 3 bases, J lost 7 bases, and 9 bases lay in between. For the CDR3, the DNA is TGTGCCAGCAGCTTGGTGGGGGCTGAAAAACTGTTTTTT. This codes for CASSLVGAEKLFF.

This sequence joins TRBV19 and TRBJ1-2; a possible D gene is TRBD1 (5 bases). CDR3 length: 19 amino acids. CDR1 and CDR2 (germline): LNHDA, SQIVND (reference sequence). The V end was cut by 5 bases, the J end by 1 base, with 26 bases between. This chain's CDR3 is CASSPGSLFQGLHNYGYTF. DNA of the CDR3: TGTGCCAGTAGTCCAGGGAGTCTCTTCCAGGGACTACATAACTATGGCTACACCTTC.

The chain recombines TRBV10-3 with TRBJ1-2; 7 nucleotides align to TRBD1. Per germline, CDR1 ENHRY and CDR2 SYGVKD. This CDR3 spans 12 amino acids. With V trimmed by 2 bases and J by 11 bases, 5 bases remained unmatched. CDR3: CAISERGQLYTF. DNA of the CDR3: TGTGCCATCAGTGAGAGGGGACAGCTTTACACCTTC.

This chain joins TRBV2 and TRBJ2-3; the D is unclear. The germline V and J ends were trimmed by 8 bases and 0 bases, with 12 bases remaining between them. This CDR3 has 14 residues. Germline V gene data show CDR1 as SNHLY and CDR2 as FYNNEI. The CDR3 DNA reads TGTGCCAGCCTAGAGTCTTATAGCACAGATACGCAGTATTTT. Protein product: CASLESYSTDTQYF.

J is TRBJ2-3 and V is TRBV24-1; 7 positions agree with TRBD1. V was pared by 3 bases and J by 4 bases, with 9 bases of the junction left unmatched. CDR1 is KGHDR and CDR2 is SFDVKD in the germline V gene. The CDR3 length is 16 residues. CDR3 loop: CATSDRRTGVPDTQYF. The CDR3 region has the DNA TGTGCCACCAGTGATCGCCGGACAGGAGTTCCAGATACGCAGTATTTT.

The rearrangement links TRBV25-1 to TRBJ2-2, with D tentatively TRBD1 (7 bases). Trimming took off 1 base at V and 3 bases at J, with 9 bases between the two ends. The CDR3 has 15 amino acids. Germline lookup yields CDR1 MGHDK and CDR2 SYGVNS. CDR3: CASSESGGYTGELFF. The CDR3 DNA reads TGTGCCAGCAGTGAATCAGGGGGGTACACCGGGGAGCTGTTTTTT.

The gene calls are TRBV9 and TRBJ2-2; D is unresolved. Between the trimmed V and J ends, which lost 0 bases and 4 bases, there was a span of 16 bases. CDR1 and CDR2 (germline): SGDLS, YYNGEE. The CDR3 is made up of 17 amino acids. In DNA, the CDR3 is TGTGCCAGCAGCGTAGTTTCCGAAGCTATAATCACCGGGGAGCTGTTTTTT. This encodes CASSVVSEAIITGELFF.

The chain uses TRBV6-1 and TRBJ1-2; 12 nucleotides agree with TRBD1. The CDR3 is made up of 18 amino acids. With V trimmed by 2 bases and J by 4 bases, 11 bases remained unmatched. Germline V lookup: CDR1 MNHNS, CDR2 SASEGT. CDR3 protein: CASSERLGQGAGGYGYTF. The DNA of the CDR3 is TGTGCCAGCAGTGAAAGATTGGGACAGGGGGCAGGGGGCTATGGCTACACCTTC.

The chain recombines TRBV19 with TRBJ1-1; D gene unclear. The ends were cut back, 5 bases at V and 1 base at J, with 8 bases in the middle. Per germline, CDR1 LNHDA and CDR2 SQIVND (reference sequence). This CDR3 contains 13 residues. This CDR3 reads CASSYNKNTEAFF. For the CDR3, the DNA is TGTGCCAGTAGTTACAATAAGAACACTGAAGCTTTCTTT. The full variable domain, rest sourced from reference TRBV19 and TRBJ1-1, is DGGITQSPKYLFRKEGQNVTLSCEQNLNHDAMYWYRQDPGQGLRLIYYSQIVNDFQKGDIAEGYSVSREKKESFPLTVTSAQKNPTAFYLCASSYNKNTEAFFGQGTRLTVV.

This clone has more than one count but fewer than ten. This chain joins TRBV30 and TRBJ1-2; a possible D gene is TRBD1 (6 bases). V was trimmed by 3 bases and J by 7 bases, leaving 15 bases between them. The CDR3 length is 13 residues. The germline CDR1 and CDR2 sequences are GTSNPN and SVGIG (reference sequence). CDR3 bases: TGTGCCTGGAGGGTCACAGGGCTTTCTGGCTACACCTTC. Translating gives CAWRVTGLSGYTF.

CDR3 in amino acids: CASSLEGTAASSGNTIYF. The CDR3 DNA reads TGCGCCAGCAGCTTGGAGGGGACAGCGGCCTCCTCTGGAAACACCATATATTTT. The rearrangement joins TRBV5-1 to TRBJ1-3; TRBD1 matches 7 bases. The J segment lost 0 bases and the V segment lost 0 bases, leaving 9 bases of the junction unmatched. Germline V lookup: CDR1 SGHRS, CDR2 YFSETQ. The CDR3 runs to 18 residues.

This clone has a handful of counts. This chain uses TRBV6-1 with TRBJ1-2; D is uncertain. V lost 2 bases and J lost 5, with 12 bases in between. Looked up from germline, CDR1 is MNHNS and CDR2 is SASEGT. There are 14 residues in the CDR3. The CDR3 is CASSEYGGKYGYTF. CDR3 coding DNA: TGTGCCAGCAGTGAATATGGCGGAAAGTATGGCTACACCTTC.

This sequence joins TRBV5-1 and TRBJ1-2; 7 nucleotides line up with TRBD1. The J segment lost 5 bases and the V segment lost 3 bases, leaving 4 bases of the junction unmatched. CDR3 length: 13 amino acids. Germline loops: CDR1 SGHRS, CDR2 YFSETQ. This CDR3 reads CASSSTGDYGYTF. In nucleotides, the CDR3 is TGCGCCAGCAGCTCCACAGGGGATTATGGCTACACCTTC.

V usage is TRBV7-2 and J usage is TRBJ1-3; D is perhaps TRBD1 (5 bases). Germline CDR1 SGHTA, CDR2 FQGNSA. This CDR3 region has 14 residues. V lost 8 bases and J 2 bases, leaving 13 bases between the germline ends. CDR3 in DNA: TGTGCCAGCCGTATGCAGGGTCCTGGAAACACCATATATTTT. It specifies CASRMQGPGNTIYF.

The chain uses TRBV11-2 and TRBJ1-3; TRBD1 is a possible D gene (5 bases). The length of the CDR3 is 14 residues. Trimming pared 3 bases from V and 2 bases from J, leaving 8 bases between. Germline V lookup: CDR1 SGHAT, CDR2 FQNNGV. The CDR3 is CASSLQGTGNTIYF. The CDR3 DNA reads TGTGCCAGCAGCTTGCAGGGTACTGGAAACACCATATATTTT.

The rearrangement joins TRBV5-1 to TRBJ1-3; no clear D gene. Trimming cost V 4 bases and J 0 bases, with 8 bases left between them. Germline-derived CDR1 and CDR2 are SGHRS and YFSETQ. This CDR3 is built from 14 residues. This CDR3 reads CASSPEGSGNTIYF. The CDR3 bases are TGCGCCAGCAGCCCGGAGGGCTCTGGAAACACCATATATTTT.

Comments on this clone: The same CDR3 arises from other DNA sequences in this sample as well. V gene TRBV5-5 combines with J gene TRBJ1-4; weak D call: TRBD1 (6 bases). The V gene lost 4 bases and the J gene lost 0 bases, with 13 bases spanning the gap. The CDR3 runs to 16 residues. Germline-derived CDR1 and CDR2 are SGHKS and YYEKEE (reference sequence). The CDR3 is CASSLDRSATNEKLFF. The CDR3 bases are TGTGCCAGCAGCCTCGACAGGTCTGCAACTAATGAAAAACTGTTTTTT.

CDR3 DNA sequence: TGTGCCAGCATCATTTCCGCCGGGGGACCGGGGGGCACTGAAGCTTTCTTT. The encoded protein is CASIISAGGPGGTEAFF. The chain is built from TRBV28 and TRBJ1-1; D might be TRBD1 (5 bases). CDR3 length equals 17 residues. The germline V and J ends were trimmed by 7 bases and 4 bases, with 25 bases remaining between them. Germline V CDR1 and CDR2: MDHEN, SYDVKM.

The chain carries TRBV18 and TRBJ2-2; 7 bases line up with TRBD1. The CDR3 extends over 15 amino acids. The V gene's germline CDR1 is KGHSH and CDR2 LQKENI. Trimming cost V 6 bases and J 4 bases; bases outside gene matches: 8. CDR3 nucleotide sequence: TGTGCCAGCTCCCCAGACAGGGTCGGCACCGGGGAGCTGTTTTTT. It encodes CASSPDRVGTGELFF. The full variable domain, rest sourced from reference TRBV18 and TRBJ2-2, is NAGVMQNPRHLVRRRGQEARLRCSPMKGHSHVYWYRQLPEEGLKFMVYLQKENIIDESGMPKERFSAEFPKEGPSILRIQQVVRGDSAAYFCASSPDRVGTGELFFGEGSRLTVL.

This chain uses TRBV11-2 with TRBJ1-1; 7 positions agree with TRBD1. The CDR3 sequence is 14 residues long. J was trimmed by 6 bases and V by 4 bases; bases with no gene match: 8. Looked up from germline, CDR1 is SGHAT and CDR2 is FQNNGV. This CDR3 is CASSSPGQAAEAFF. CDR3 coding DNA: TGTGCCAGCAGCTCACCAGGACAGGCGGCTGAAGCTTTCTTT.